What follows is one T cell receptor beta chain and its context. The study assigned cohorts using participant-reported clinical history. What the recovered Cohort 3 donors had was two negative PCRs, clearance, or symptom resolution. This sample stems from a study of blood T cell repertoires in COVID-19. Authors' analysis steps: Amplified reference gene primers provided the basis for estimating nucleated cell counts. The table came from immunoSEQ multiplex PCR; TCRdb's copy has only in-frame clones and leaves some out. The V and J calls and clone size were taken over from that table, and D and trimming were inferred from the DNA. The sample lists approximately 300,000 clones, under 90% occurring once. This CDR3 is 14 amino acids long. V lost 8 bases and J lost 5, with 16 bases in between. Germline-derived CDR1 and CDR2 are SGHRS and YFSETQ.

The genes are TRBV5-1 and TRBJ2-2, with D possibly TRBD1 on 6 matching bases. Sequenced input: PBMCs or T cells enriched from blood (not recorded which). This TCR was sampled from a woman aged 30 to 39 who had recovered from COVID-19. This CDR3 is CASTGHRGTGELFF. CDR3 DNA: TGCGCCAGTACGGGACACCGAGGAACCGGGGAGCTGTTTTTT.